This T cell receptor beta chain was sequenced during a study of OX40 agonist ivuxolimab in advanced cancers. Study-level information: Mean age about 60 years, range 23 to 79; around 80% male. Partial responses occurred in three patients (one hepatocellular carcinoma, two cutaneous melanoma).

This CDR3 region has 14 residues. Germline CDR1 is SEHNR and CDR2 is FQNEAQ (reference sequence). V lost 2 bases, J lost 6 bases, and 4 bases stayed unmatched. The repertoire was sequenced with immunoSEQ multiplex PCR; TCRdb's copy has only in-frame clones and lacks some. The repertoire holds fewer than 90,000 clones, with over 75% as singletons. Turning to this clone: Its antigen is still unknown.

Overall study findings and caveats: Specificity for antigen went undetermined in the expanded peripheral T cells. The study found that CD8+ T cells averaged more expanded clones than CD4+.

The TCR sequence derives from an adult with an advanced solid tumor such as melanoma, head and neck, liver or kidney cancer. Source: CD4+ or CD8+ T cells sorted from blood, taken in a trial of the OX40 agonist ivuxolimab. The gene calls are TRBV7-9 and TRBJ2-3, with 8 bases lining up with TRBD1. CDR3 bases: TGTGCCAGCAGCTTACGGACAGGGCCGGATACGCAGTATTTT. Translated: CASSLRTGPDTQYF. Looking up the rest from reference TRBV7-9 and TRBJ2-3 gives the full variable domain: DTGVSQNPRHKITKRGQNVTFRCDPISEHNRLYWYRQTLGQGPEFLTYFQNEAQLEKSRLLSDRFSAERPKGSFSTLEIQRTEQGDSAMYLCASSLRTGPDTQYFGPGTRLTVL.